Listed here are 17 T cell receptor beta chains from one sample, sequenced in a study of T cells after yellow fever vaccination. From the 5' RACE reads, TCRdb called clonotypes with MiXCR, one entry per CDR3 protein. The data show about 58,000 distinct CDR3 sequences, approximately 7% seen once. The sequencing here drew on CD8+ T cells sorted from PBMCs, taken on the day of the first yellow fever vaccination. These receptor sequences come from a man younger than 35 who received the YFV17D yellow fever vaccine.

Many counts were recorded for this clonotype. The chain has TRBV5-1 and TRBJ2-1; D may be TRBD2 (5 bases). The CDR3 has 15 residues. The V end lost 4 bases, the J end lost 8 bases, and 19 bases lay between the germline ends. Germline assignment: CDR1 SGHRS and CDR2 YFSETQ. DNA of the CDR3: TGCGCCAGCAGCGACGGCACCCGGGGAAGAGATGAGCAGTTCTTC. This gives the protein CASSDGTRGRDEQFF. Full variable domain (remainder filled in from reference TRBV5-1 and TRBJ2-1): KAGVTQTPRYLIKTRGQQVTLSCSPISGHRSVSWYQQTPGQGLQFLFEYFSETQRNKGNFPGRFSGRQFSNSRSEMNVSTLELGDSALYLCASSDGTRGRDEQFFGPGTRLTVL.

This clonotype was detected many times. The J gene is TRBJ1-4, the V gene TRBV14; no reliable D call. Germline CDR1 SGHDN, CDR2 FVKESK. There are 15 residues in the CDR3. Between the trimmed V and J ends, which lost 3 bases and 0 bases, there was a span of 8 bases. CDR3 region: CASSQGWSTNEKLFF. As DNA, the CDR3 is TGTGCCAGCAGCCAGGGCTGGTCAACTAATGAAAAACTGTTTTTT. The entire variable domain, with the rest obtained from reference TRBV14 and TRBJ1-4, is as follows: EAGVTQFPSHSVIEKGQTVTLRCDPISGHDNLYWYRRVMGKEIKFLLHFVKESKQDESGMPNNRFLAERTGGTYSTLKVQPAELEDSGVYFCASSQGWSTNEKLFFGSGTQLSVL.

This clonotype came up many times. This chain links TRBV15 with TRBJ2-5; TRBD2 aligns across 11 bases. Germline V gene data show CDR1 as LNHNV and CDR2 as YYDKDF (reference sequence). This CDR3 has 16 residues. V was pared by 0 bases and J by 3 bases, with 3 bases of the junction left unmatched. The CDR3 loop reads CATSREGLAVEETQYF. CDR3 DNA: TGTGCCACCAGCAGAGAGGGACTAGCGGTTGAAGAGACCCAGTACTTC.

This clonotype appeared a few times. This chain connects TRBV7-9 to TRBJ2-7; 11 positions match TRBD2. Germline CDR1 reads SEHNR; CDR2 reads FQNEAQ (reference sequence). The CDR3 has 16 residues. V dropped 3 bases and J dropped 3; count of bases not matched to a gene: 7. The CDR3 is CASSFIAGGPSYEQYF. The DNA for the CDR3 is TGTGCCAGCAGCTTTATAGCGGGGGGGCCCAGCTACGAGCAGTACTTC.

This clonotype was counted only a few times. This rearrangement joins TRBV6-5 to TRBJ1-1; no reliable D call. V was pared by 6 bases and J by 0 bases, with 8 bases between. The germline CDR1 and CDR2 sequences are MNHEY and SVGAGI. The CDR3 has 13 residues. This CDR3 is CASRLNLNTEAFF. DNA of the CDR3: TGTGCCAGCAGGCTTAACTTGAACACTGAAGCTTTCTTT.

The genes are TRBV4-2 and TRBJ2-4; D possibly corresponds to TRBD2 (7 bases). The CDR3 is 19 amino acids. The germline CDR1 and CDR2 sequences are LGHNA and YNFKEQ. V was trimmed by 8 bases and J by 1 base, leaving 27 bases between them. The DNA of the CDR3 is TGTGCCAGCGGCCCCTGGGACCGGGGAGGGGGGGTGGCCAAAAACATTCAGTACTTC. Protein: CASGPWDRGGGVAKNIQYF.

This clonotype was counted between two and nine times. The V call is TRBV12-3 or TRBV12-4, the J call TRBJ2-6, with 9 bases aligning to TRBD1. Trimming cost V 5 bases and J 2 bases; bases outside gene matches: 7. The CDR3 sequence is 17 residues long. Here the CDR3 DNA reads TGTGCCAGCAGTGTAGGGGGACAGGGAGCTGGGGCCAACGTCCTGACTTTC. Amino acids: CASSVGGQGAGANVLTF.

This clonotype was seen many times. The chain couples TRBV7-9 to TRBJ2-5; D remains unclear. The CDR3 is made up of 16 amino acids. The germline V gene has CDR1 SEHNR and CDR2 FQNEAQ (reference sequence). Between the trimmed V and J ends, which lost 5 bases and 2 bases, there was a span of 18 bases. In DNA, the CDR3 is TGTGCCAGCAGCACAAGCGTAAGGACGTATCAAGAGACCCAGTACTTC. Translating it yields CASSTSVRTYQETQYF.

This clonotype was picked up many times. This chain links TRBV4-3 with TRBJ2-1, with D unresolved. V gave up 5 bases and J gave up 4 bases, with 18 bases separating them. The CDR3 contains 16 residues. Germline V gene data show CDR1 as LGHNA and CDR2 as YSLEER. The CDR3 is CASSVRATNRYNEQFF. The DNA of the CDR3 is TGCGCCAGCAGCGTACGGGCCACCAATCGGTACAATGAGCAGTTCTTC.

This clonotype was observed many times. The gene calls are TRBV7-9 and TRBJ2-2, with D maybe TRBD2 (6 bases). Germline values: CDR1 SEHNR, CDR2 FQNEAQ (reference sequence). There are 15 residues in the CDR3. Deletions cut 5 bases from V and 0 bases from J, with 10 bases between. The chain's CDR3 is CASSGWGANTGELFF. The CDR3 DNA is TGTGCCAGCAGCGGTTGGGGGGCGAACACCGGGGAGCTGTTTTTT.

This clonotype was detected ten times or more. The J gene is TRBJ2-5, the V gene TRBV6-5, with D perhaps matching TRBD2 (5 bases). Trimming stripped 4 bases from V and 0 bases from J, with 9 bases between. From germline, CDR1 is MNHEY and CDR2 SVGAGI. This CDR3 comprises 14 residues. The CDR3 loop is CASSSNGDQETQYF. The CDR3 DNA sequence: TGTGCCAGCAGTTCGAACGGGGACCAAGAGACCCAGTACTTC.

This clonotype occurred many times. The chain uses TRBV7-6 and TRBJ2-1, with D perhaps matching TRBD2 (5 bases). V lost 5 bases, J lost 9 bases, and 23 bases lay in between. CDR3 length: 16 residues. In germline, CDR1 is SGHVS, CDR2 FNYEAQ. The CDR3 nucleotides are TGTGCCAGCAGCGTACGGATTCCCACAGAGCGGCGTGAGCAGTTCTTC. This gives the protein CASSVRIPTERREQFF.

This clonotype was detected only a few times. The chain has TRBV7-9 and TRBJ2-5; D assignment may be TRBD1 or TRBD2 (5 bases each). There are 16 residues in the CDR3. Trimming left V 5 bases short and J 5 bases short, with 21 bases between. From germline, CDR1 is SEHNR and CDR2 FQNEAQ (reference sequence). The DNA for the CDR3 is TGTGCCAGCAGCCTAGGGGAGACGATTAAGCAGGAGACCCAGTACTTC. It is translated as CASSLGETIKQETQYF.

This clonotype was observed at least ten times. The chain has TRBV4-1 and TRBJ2-3; D unclear. This CDR3 has 15 amino acids. V was pared by 1 base and J by 1 base, with 9 bases between. Per germline, CDR1 MGHRA and CDR2 YSYEKL. The CDR3 region has the DNA TGCGCCAGCAGCCAAGTGGGAATCGGCACAGATACGCAGTATTTT. Protein sequence: CASSQVGIGTDTQYF.

In this sample, this clonotype turned up a few times. The chain couples TRBV11-2 to TRBJ2-2; possible D gene TRBD2, 6 bases. The CDR3 covers 13 residues. Between the trimmed V and J ends, which lost 8 bases and 1 base, there was a span of 8 bases. Germline values: CDR1 SGHAT, CDR2 FQNNGV. CDR3 DNA sequence: TGTGCCAGCGGACTACTGAACACCGGGGAGCTGTTTTTT. It encodes CASGLLNTGELFF.

This chain connects TRBV4-3 to TRBJ2-2; no definite D call. Germline CDR1 reads LGHNA; CDR2 reads YSLEER. There are 15 residues in the CDR3. Trimming shortened V by 0 bases and J by 7 bases, and 12 bases separated the two germline ends. CDR3 sequence (DNA): TGCGCCAGCAGCCAAGATATTGTAGGGTTCGGGGAGCTGTTTTTT. Amino acids: CASSQDIVGFGELFF.

This clonotype was observed a handful of times. One junction end disagrees with the germline gene, perhaps due to a read error. V gene TRBV10-3 combines with J gene TRBJ1-2; TRBD1 is a possible D gene (5 bases). This CDR3 has 14 residues. The V gene's germline CDR1 is ENHRY and CDR2 SYGVKD. In DNA, the CDR3 is TGTGCCATCACTGAGGTTCGGGACTCCGTTGGCTACACCTTC. Its protein is CAITEVRDSVGYTF.